This paragraph reports one T cell receptor (beta chain). This record belongs to a study of blood T cell repertoires in COVID-19. Background on the study: Italy, Spain and the United States were the sources of the convalescent and acute COVID-19 samples. In each case, the material was cDNA or gDNA derived from T cells, B-cell-depleted T cells, or PBMCs.

TCRdb keeps only in-frame clones here, not all; method: immunoSEQ multiplex PCR. This table has 100,000 to 150,000 clones, 85% to 90% appearing once. The CDR3 consists of 13 residues. V lost 6 bases to trimming and J lost 7 bases; unmatched junction nucleotides: 3. Germline assignment: CDR1 MNHEY and CDR2 SVGAGI. Seattle researchers signed up patients amid active infection and tracked them longitudinally. The sample comprised peripheral blood. The chain has TRBV6-5 and TRBJ1-6, with 7 bases aligning to TRBD1. The receptor was isolated from an elderly woman with COVID-19, enrolled during active disease. The CDR3 protein is CASRGQANSPLHF. In nucleotides, the CDR3 is TGTGCCAGCAGAGGACAGGCGAATTCACCCCTCCACTTT.